These 31 T cell receptor beta chains came from one sample sequenced in a study of T cells in localized non-small cell lung cancer. This table comes from immunoSEQ multiplex PCR, and its TCRdb copy is limited to in-frame clones, with some not included. Here the sample spans 70,000 to 80,000 clones, 88% being singletons. Source: peripheral blood, taken before any cancer treatment. The receptor source for this set is a woman aged 40-69 years with stage I squamous cell lung carcinoma.

V and J are TRBV18 and TRBJ2-3; 10 nucleotides line up with TRBD2. Per the germline V gene, CDR1 is KGHSH and CDR2 is LQKENI. V shed 3 bases and J 5 bases; nucleotides not matched to a gene: 2. The CDR3 length is 14 residues. The CDR3: CASSPTSGEDTQYF. The CDR3 nucleotides are TGTGCCAGCTCACCTACTAGCGGGGAAGATACGCAGTATTTT.

This clone appeared once. The chain is built from TRBV7-2 and TRBJ2-7; perhaps TRBD2 as D (7 bases). V lost 2 bases, J lost 7 bases, and 21 bases lay in between. Per germline, CDR1 SGHTA and CDR2 FQGNSA. The CDR3 is made up of 16 amino acids. The CDR3 coding sequence is TGTGCCAGCAGCTTATGGTCCGGGGGGCTGCCGGGGGAGCAGTACTTC. Encoded protein: CASSLWSGGLPGEQYF.

The chain is built from TRBV5-1 and TRBJ1-5, with D perhaps matching TRBD1 (5 bases). From germline, CDR1 is SGHRS and CDR2 YFSETQ. This CDR3 region has 16 residues. V shed 3 bases and J shed 0 bases, with 13 bases lying between them. The CDR3 reads CASSWRQPNSNQPQHF. CDR3 sequence (DNA): TGCGCCAGCAGCTGGCGACAGCCTAATAGCAATCAGCCCCAGCATTTT.

The V and J genes are TRBV5-1 and TRBJ2-2, with D hard to call. The V and J ends lost 3 bases and 5 bases respectively, with 14 bases between them. Looked up from germline, CDR1 is SGHRS and CDR2 is YFSETQ. The CDR3 consists of 15 residues. The CDR3 protein is CASSSSGLGTGELFF. CDR3 DNA: TGCGCCAGCAGCTCTTCAGGTCTGGGGACCGGGGAGCTGTTTTTT.

This chain uses TRBV30 with TRBJ1-1; tentative D call: TRBD1 (6 bases). CDR1 and CDR2 (germline): GTSNPN, SVGIG (reference sequence). This CDR3 spans 15 amino acids. V was shortened by 4 bases and J by 3 bases, with 18 bases between the two germline ends. The CDR3 protein is CAWNPLGQRDTEAFF. CDR3 in DNA: TGTGCCTGGAACCCCCTTGGACAGAGGGACACTGAAGCTTTCTTT.

The chain combines TRBV7-9 with TRBJ2-3; 8 bases agree with TRBD1. The CDR3 totals 14 residues. Germline V gives CDR1 SEHNR, CDR2 FQNEAQ (reference sequence). V shed 5 bases, J shed 4 bases, and the junction held 5 bases outside the gene matches. In DNA, the CDR3 is TGTGCCAGCAGCCTCAGGGGGCGACCAGATACGCAGTATTTT. Encoded protein: CASSLRGRPDTQYF.

This chain links TRBV30 with TRBJ1-1; D uncertain. Germline CDR1 reads GTSNPN; CDR2 reads SVGIG (reference sequence). This CDR3 has 13 amino acids. V was cut by 3 bases and J by 0 bases, with 8 bases left in between. CDR3 loop: CAWSQGMNTEAFF. CDR3 nucleotides: TGTGCCTGGAGCCAAGGGATGAACACTGAAGCTTTCTTT.

This chain links TRBV29-1 with TRBJ1-2; D call uncertain. This CDR3 has 12 amino acids. The V gene's germline CDR1 is SQVTM and CDR2 ANQGSEA. Trimming took 7 bases from V and 7 from J, leaving 16 bases between them. CDR3 amino acids: CSGGQEGFGYTF. Here the CDR3 DNA reads TGCAGCGGCGGTCAGGAGGGTTTTGGCTACACCTTC.

This chain joins TRBV10-2 and TRBJ2-3; 13 positions match TRBD2. The CDR3 runs 18 residues. V dropped 0 bases and J dropped 2; count of bases not matched to a gene: 5. CDR1 WSHSY and CDR2 SAAADI come from the germline V gene. The CDR3 DNA reads as TGCGCCAGCAGTGAGTCCCGGACTAGCGGGGGATTCACAGATACGCAGTATTTT. Its protein product is CASSESRTSGGFTDTQYF.

Here the CDR3 reads CASRRPNRQRGYGYTF. As DNA, the CDR3 is TGTGCAAGTCGCCGCCCAAACAGGCAACGGGGCTATGGCTACACCTTC. The gene calls are TRBV12-2 and TRBJ1-2. TRBV12-2 is flagged as a pseudogene. The CDR3 runs to 16 residues.

This clone is medium-sized. The chain employs TRBV11-1 and TRBJ2-7, with 9 nucleotides matching TRBD1. The CDR3 loop spans 14 amino acids. CDR1 is SGHAT, CDR2 FQDESV, per germline (reference sequence). V was pared by 5 bases and J by 4 bases, with 6 bases of the junction left unmatched. CDR3 sequence: CASSPGTGLYEQYF. The CDR3 region has the DNA TGTGCCAGCAGCCCCGGGACAGGGCTTTACGAGCAGTACTTC.

V and J are TRBV2 and TRBJ2-5; 12 positions agree with TRBD2. The CDR3 has 19 amino acids. Looked up from germline, CDR1 is SNHLY and CDR2 is FYNNEI. V shed 0 bases and J 2 bases; nucleotides not matched to a gene: 10. DNA for the CDR3: TGTGCCAGCAGTGAAGCGCAGGGACTAGCGGGTTTAGGGCAAGAGACCCAGTACTTC. The encoded protein is CASSEAQGLAGLGQETQYF.

The rearrangement uses TRBV11-2 and TRBJ1-1; the D gene is possibly TRBD1 (6 bases). V dropped 2 bases and J dropped 1 base, with 14 bases sitting between them. Germline assignment: CDR1 SGHAT and CDR2 FQNNGV. The CDR3 is 16 residues long. The CDR3 spells CASSLRIGGKNTEAFF. In DNA, the CDR3 is TGTGCCAGCAGCTTACGTATAGGGGGGAAGAACACTGAAGCTTTCTTT.

The chain joins TRBV9 to TRBJ1-6; perhaps TRBD1 as D (6 bases). CDR1 is SGDLS and CDR2 is YYNGEE in the germline V gene. Trimming stripped 4 bases from V and 0 bases from J, with 20 bases between. CDR3 length: 19 residues. CDR3 loop: CASSPNQGQTVSYNSPLHF. The DNA of the CDR3 is TGTGCCAGCAGCCCCAACCAGGGACAAACTGTCTCCTATAATTCACCCCTCCACTTT.

This chain uses TRBV30 with TRBJ2-7; D not resolved. The germline CDR1 and CDR2 sequences are GTSNPN and SVGIG (reference sequence). The CDR3 runs to 12 residues. Trimming removed 2 bases at V and 0 bases at J, with 5 bases between. This chain's CDR3 is CAWSHSSYEQYF. CDR3 nucleotide sequence: TGTGCCTGGAGTCATAGCTCCTACGAGCAGTACTTC. Full variable domain (missing parts from reference TRBV30 and TRBJ2-7): SQTIHQWPATLVQPVGSPLSLECTVEGTSNPNLYWYRQAAGRGLQLLFYSVGIGQISSEVPQNLSASRPQDRQFILSSKKLLLSDSGFYLCAWSHSSYEQYFGPGTRLTVT.

The chain is built from TRBV9 and TRBJ2-4; weak D call: TRBD1 (7 bases). Germline-derived CDR1 and CDR2 are SGDLS and YYNGEE. Trimming shortened V by 0 bases and J by 8 bases, and 18 bases separated the two germline ends. This CDR3 has 16 residues. CDR3 in amino acids: CASSVETGRSSDIQYF. The CDR3, as DNA: TGTGCCAGCAGCGTAGAGACAGGGAGGAGTTCCGACATTCAGTACTTC.

The rearrangement links TRBV5-1 to TRBJ1-3; the D gene is possibly TRBD1 (5 bases). Germline lookup yields CDR1 SGHRS and CDR2 YFSETQ. The CDR3 totals 18 residues. V gave up 2 bases and J gave up 4 bases, with 22 bases separating them. CDR3 amino acids: CASSFDSLRFEGGNTIYF. The CDR3 nucleotides read TGCGCCAGCAGCTTTGACAGCCTCCGTTTTGAGGGAGGAAACACCATATATTTT. Complete variable domain (other parts from reference TRBV5-1 and TRBJ1-3): KAGVTQTPRYLIKTRGQQVTLSCSPISGHRSVSWYQQTPGQGLQFLFEYFSETQRNKGNFPGRFSGRQFSNSRSEMNVSTLELGDSALYLCASSFDSLRFEGGNTIYFGEGSWLTVV.

This chain connects TRBV7-2 to TRBJ2-2; 8 bases agree with TRBD1. This CDR3 spans 17 amino acids. V lost 2 bases and J lost 9; bases outside the gene matches: 14. Germline-derived CDR1 and CDR2 are SGHTA and FQGNSA. The CDR3 nucleotides are TGTGCCAGCAGCTTACAGAGATCGGGACAGGCCCGAAGGGAGCTGTTTTTT. Encoded protein: CASSLQRSGQARRELFF.

The chain recombines TRBV25-1 with TRBJ2-7, with D perhaps matching TRBD2 (6 bases). Germline V gene lookup returns CDR1 MGHDK and CDR2 SYGVNS. The ends were cut back, 1 base at V and 4 bases at J, with 14 bases in the middle. The CDR3 contains 15 residues. This chain's CDR3 is CASSEFGSRSYEQYF. Written as DNA, the CDR3 is TGTGCCAGCAGTGAATTCGGGAGCCGTTCATACGAGCAGTACTTC.

V usage is TRBV27 and J usage is TRBJ1-4; 7 nucleotides align to TRBD1. V trimming: 6 bases; J trimming: 2 bases; junction bases outside the gene matches: 3. This CDR3 comprises 14 residues. Germline V CDR1 and CDR2: MNHEY, SMNVEV (reference sequence). CDR3 bases: TGTGCCAGCAGCCGACAGGGTACTAATGAAAAACTGTTTTTT. It specifies CASSRQGTNEKLFF.

This sequence joins TRBV10-3 and TRBJ2-2, with 7 positions matching TRBD1. Germline CDR1 and CDR2: ENHRY and SYGVKD. The junction had 12 bases not matched to a gene; V was cut back by 4 bases and J by 7 bases. This CDR3 spans 16 amino acids. The CDR3 nucleotides read TGTGCCATCAGTGGGGGCGACAGGGACATGGGCGGGGAGCTGTTTTTT. This gives the protein CAISGGDRDMGGELFF.

Points on this clone: A junction end diverges from the germline sequence, so it may reflect a read error. The chain employs TRBV7-2 and TRBJ2-1, with D tentatively TRBD1 (7 bases). Germline CDR1 SGHTA, CDR2 FQGNSA. The CDR3 extends over 13 amino acids. Here the CDR3 reads CASSTNRQGGRIF. CDR3 DNA: TGTGCCAGCAGCACCAATAGACAGGGAGGAAGGATCTTC.

This clone was found once. The gene calls are TRBV11-2 and TRBJ1-3, with D unresolved. The CDR3 has 14 residues. The germline gives CDR1 SGHAT, CDR2 FQNNGV. With 3 bases removed from V and 0 bases from J, the gap between germline ends came to 6 bases. The CDR3 loop reads CASSLARSGNTIYF. CDR3 nucleotides: TGTGCCAGCAGCTTGGCTCGCTCTGGAAACACCATATATTTT.

The J gene is TRBJ1-4, the V gene TRBV2, with unresolved D. Trimming removed 7 bases from V and 2 bases from J, with 14 bases in between. The germline gives CDR1 SNHLY, CDR2 FYNNEI. The CDR3 covers 15 residues. Written as DNA, the CDR3 is TGTGCCAGCACCCCTTCGGGGAATACTAATGAAAAACTGTTTTTT. As protein: CASTPSGNTNEKLFF.

This clone showed up just a few times. V is TRBV2 and J is TRBJ1-1; D remains ambiguous. The CDR3 totals 13 residues. Trimming left V 8 bases short and J 9 bases short, with 19 bases between. Per the germline V gene, CDR1 is SNHLY and CDR2 is FYNNEI. The CDR3 spells CASSPEGTGQAFF. CDR3 nucleotides: TGTGCCAGCTCTCCCGAGGGAACCGGACAAGCTTTCTTT.

This clone was counted once. The chain has TRBV6-5 and TRBJ2-7; D not resolved. Germline V gene lookup returns CDR1 MNHEY and CDR2 SVGAGI. V was cut by 0 bases and J by 6 bases, with 15 bases left in between. The CDR3 totals 15 residues. CDR3 in amino acids: CASSYSGPTAFEQYF. In DNA form, the CDR3 reads TGTGCCAGCAGTTACTCTGGGCCGACCGCCTTCGAGCAGTACTTC.

The chain is built from TRBV25-1 and TRBJ2-7; D may be TRBD1 (6 bases). The germline gives CDR1 MGHDK, CDR2 SYGVNS. Trimming removed 3 bases from V and 0 bases from J, with 18 bases in between. The CDR3 extends over 17 amino acids. CDR3 residues: CASSEPRTAPHSYEQYF. Written as DNA, the CDR3 is TGTGCCAGCAGTGAGCCAAGGACAGCGCCACACTCCTACGAGCAGTACTTC.

The V gene is TRBV6-6, the J gene TRBJ1-5; D ambiguous. V was trimmed by 0 bases and J by 2 bases, leaving 5 bases between them. The CDR3 extends over 14 amino acids. Germline CDR1 reads MNHNY; CDR2 reads SVGAGI (reference sequence). CDR3 bases: TGTGCCAGCAGTTACTCCGTGGGCAATCAGCCCCAGCATTTT. Its protein is CASSYSVGNQPQHF.

This chain links TRBV6-6 with TRBJ1-5; D is perhaps TRBD1 (5 bases). The length of the CDR3 is 14 residues. V was cut by 7 bases and J by 3 bases, with 13 bases left in between. The germline V gene has CDR1 MNHNY and CDR2 SVGAGI (reference sequence). CDR3: CASNRDGPNQPQHF. CDR3 DNA sequence: TGTGCCAGCAATAGGGACGGGCCCAATCAGCCCCAGCATTTT.

The chain has TRBV5-6 and TRBJ2-7; weak D call: TRBD2 (5 bases). The CDR3 extends over 13 amino acids. V was cut by 3 bases and J by 6 bases, with 13 bases left in between. In germline, CDR1 is SGHDT, CDR2 YYEEEE. The CDR3 is CASSWGAPGEQYF. CDR3 sequence (DNA): TGTGCCAGCAGCTGGGGAGCCCCGGGCGAGCAGTACTTC.

This clone was seen only once. This sequence joins TRBV6-5 and TRBJ1-2; D remains unclear. The CDR3 has 13 amino acids. Germline-derived CDR1 and CDR2 are MNHEY and SVGAGI. V lost 0 bases and J 6 bases, leaving 8 bases between the germline ends. The CDR3 coding sequence is TGTGCCAGCAGTTACTCCGGACCGGATGGCTACACCTTC. Its translation is CASSYSGPDGYTF.